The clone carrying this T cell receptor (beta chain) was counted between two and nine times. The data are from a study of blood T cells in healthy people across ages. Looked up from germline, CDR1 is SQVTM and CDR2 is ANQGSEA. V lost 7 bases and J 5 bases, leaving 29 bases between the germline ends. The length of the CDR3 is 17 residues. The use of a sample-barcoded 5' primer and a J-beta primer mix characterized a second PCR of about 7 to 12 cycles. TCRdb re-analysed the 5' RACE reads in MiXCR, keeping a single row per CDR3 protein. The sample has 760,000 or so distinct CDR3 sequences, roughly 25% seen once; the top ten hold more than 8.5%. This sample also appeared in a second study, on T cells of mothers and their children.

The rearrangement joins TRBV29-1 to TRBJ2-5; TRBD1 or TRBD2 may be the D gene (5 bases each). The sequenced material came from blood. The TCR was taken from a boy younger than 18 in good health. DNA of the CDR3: TGCAGCGGGATGGGACGGCCCAGCGGTGGTGTTTCTGAGACCCAGTACTTC. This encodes CSGMGRPSGGVSETQYF.